The 15 T cell receptor beta chains given below trace back to one sample, sequenced in a study of blood T cell repertoires in COVID-19. The table came from immunoSEQ multiplex PCR; TCRdb's copy has only in-frame clones and leaves some out. The sample has about 380,000 clones, more than 70% seen once. The specimen sequenced was PBMCs or T cells enriched from blood (not recorded which). The receptors stem from a young man who had recovered from COVID-19.

This chain connects TRBV21-1 to TRBJ1-1; TRBD1 is taken as the D call from the table, unchecked against the DNA. TRBV21-1 constitutes a pseudogene. The CDR3 has 11 residues. The CDR3 DNA is TGTGCCAGCAGCAGGACAGGGGGAGCTTTCTTT. Translating gives CASSRTGGAFF.

Written as DNA, the CDR3 is TGTGCCACCAGCCCTCGACCGGGACAGGGGAGAATGAACACTGAAGCTTTCTTT. As protein: CATSPRPGQGRMNTEAFF. The chain is built from TRBV15 and TRBJ1-1, with TRBD1 identical over 10 bases. Germline CDR1 is LNHNV and CDR2 is YYDKDF (reference sequence). J gave up 0 bases and V 5 bases, and 12 bases lay outside the gene matches. The CDR3 totals 18 residues.

The V and J genes are TRBV11-3 and TRBJ2-3, with 10 nucleotides matching TRBD2. Germline V gene sequence: CDR1 SGHNT, CDR2 YENEEA. Unmatched junction bases numbered 4, after V lost 5 bases and J lost 2 bases. The CDR3 is 15 residues long. The CDR3 nucleotides are TGTGCCAGCAGCCGTAGCGGGGGGCCCACAGATACGCAGTATTTT. Encoded protein: CASSRSGGPTDTQYF.

V and J are TRBV5-1 and TRBJ2-3, with TRBD2 as a possible D gene (5 bases). The CDR3 length is 18 residues. Trimming shortened V by 0 bases and J by 2 bases, and 19 bases separated the two germline ends. Per germline, CDR1 SGHRS and CDR2 YFSETQ. Here the CDR3 reads CASSLGRPRAVHTDTQYF. The CDR3 DNA is TGCGCCAGCAGCTTGGGACGCCCGAGGGCTGTCCACACAGATACGCAGTATTTT.

The genes are TRBV6-5 and TRBJ1-1; D call uncertain. Trimming cost V 0 bases and J 0 bases, with 8 bases left between them. This CDR3 region has 15 residues. Per germline, CDR1 MNHEY and CDR2 SVGAGI. The CDR3 spells CASSYSRQMNTEAFF. CDR3 sequence (DNA): TGTGCCAGCAGTTACTCGAGGCAGATGAACACTGAAGCTTTCTTT.

The chain has TRBV10-1 and TRBJ2-1; D possibly corresponds to TRBD1 (5 bases). The germline CDR1 and CDR2 sequences are WNHNN and SYGVQD (reference sequence). The V end was cut by 4 bases, the J end by 9 bases, with 13 bases between. CDR3 size: 13 residues. CDR3: CASSGQQGSEQFF. For the CDR3, the DNA is TGCGCCAGCAGTGGGCAGCAGGGCAGTGAGCAGTTCTTC.

The chain employs TRBV9 and TRBJ1-2, with 7 positions matching TRBD1. This CDR3 comprises 15 residues. Germline CDR1 reads SGDLS; CDR2 reads YYNGEE. Losses at the gene ends were 4 bases for V and 4 bases for J; bases not matched to a gene: 10. The CDR3 DNA reads as TGTGCCAGCAGCCTCGGTGGAGGGGGCGGCTATGGCTACACCTTC. This gives the protein CASSLGGGGGYGYTF.

The V and J genes are TRBV10-3 and TRBJ1-1; D gene ambiguous. V lost 11 bases and J lost 4, with 11 bases in between. Germline CDR1 reads ENHRY; CDR2 reads SYGVKD. This CDR3 region has 11 residues. DNA of the CDR3: TGTGCCGCCTGCGAGGGCACTGAAGCTTTCTTT. This translates into CAACEGTEAFF.

This clone was recorded once. The CDR3 here is CASSLTGSGSTEAFF. CDR3 in DNA: TGCGCCAGCAGCTTGACAGGGTCAGGGAGCACTGAAGCTTTCTTT. This sequence joins TRBV5-1 and TRBJ1-1; D is perhaps TRBD1 (6 bases). V was pared by 1 base and J by 4 bases, with 14 bases between. CDR3 length: 15 amino acids. CDR1 is SGHRS, CDR2 YFSETQ, per germline.

The V call is TRBV18, the J call TRBJ2-1; 8 bases align to TRBD2. The CDR3 spans 14 residues. The germline V gene encodes CDR1 KGHSH and CDR2 LQKENI. The ends lost 2 bases at V and 7 bases at J; junction bases unmatched: 4. The CDR3 coding sequence is TGTGCCAGCTCACCAAGGGGACTAGTTAATGAGCAGTTCTTC. Amino acid sequence: CASSPRGLVNEQFF. Complete variable domain (other parts from reference TRBV18 and TRBJ2-1): NAGVMQNPRHLVRRRGQEARLRCSPMKGHSHVYWYRQLPEEGLKFMVYLQKENIIDESGMPKERFSAEFPKEGPSILRIQQVVRGDSAAYFCASSPRGLVNEQFFGPGTRLTVL.

This chain joins TRBV7-9 and TRBJ1-3; D unresolved. Trimming removed 3 bases at V and 0 bases at J, with 9 bases between. The CDR3 contains 15 residues. The germline V gene has CDR1 SEHNR and CDR2 FQNEAQ (reference sequence). In nucleotides, the CDR3 is TGTGCCAGCAGCTTGCAGGCGATCTCTGGAAACACCATATATTTT. Translated: CASSLQAISGNTIYF.

The rearrangement links TRBV6-1 to TRBJ1-1; D gene ambiguous. Germline values: CDR1 MNHNS, CDR2 SASEGT. The V gene lost 1 base and the J gene lost 1 base, with 10 bases spanning the gap. The CDR3 length is 15 residues. CDR3 bases: TGTGCCAGCAGTGAAGATTCGGGGTGGAACACTGAAGCTTTCTTT. Encoded protein: CASSEDSGWNTEAFF.

V is TRBV19 and J is TRBJ2-2; a weak D match, TRBD1 (6 bases). Per germline, CDR1 LNHDA and CDR2 SQIVND (reference sequence). The V end was cut by 1 base, the J end by 1 base, with 10 bases between. This CDR3 comprises 16 residues. This CDR3 is CASSIAGTLNTGELFF. CDR3 DNA sequence: TGTGCCAGTAGTATAGCTGGGACATTGAACACCGGGGAGCTGTTTTTT.

The chain recombines TRBV18 with TRBJ2-2, with 8 bases aligning to TRBD2. This CDR3 contains 16 residues. Germline V gene sequence: CDR1 KGHSH, CDR2 LQKENI. V trimming: 0 bases; J trimming: 1 base; junction bases outside the gene matches: 1. This CDR3 is CASSPPGLENTGELFF. CDR3 DNA sequence: TGTGCCAGCTCACCACCGGGACTAGAGAACACCGGGGAGCTGTTTTTT.

The chain recombines TRBV11-2 with TRBJ2-7; 10 bases agree with TRBD1. The junction had 13 bases not matched to a gene; V was cut back by 5 bases and J by 3 bases. Germline loops: CDR1 SGHAT, CDR2 FQNNGV. The CDR3 is made up of 17 amino acids. The CDR3 DNA reads TGTGCCAGCAGCCCCTGGGGGGGGACAGGGGCTAACTACGAGCAGTACTTC. It yields the protein CASSPWGGTGANYEQYF.